The source of this T cell receptor (beta chain) is a study of beta chain features in type 1 diabetes. CDR1 and CDR2 (germline): SQVTM, ANQGSEA. This CDR3 comprises 14 residues. The V gene end was trimmed by 3 bases and the J gene end by 4 bases; junction bases not matched to a gene: 7. Concerning this clone: The antigen is not known.

Study-level findings and limits: Type 1 diabetes patients had TCRB CDR3s that were shorter (moderately but significantly so) in all four CD4+ subsets. Within patients, naive, central memory and Treg TCRB repertoires seemed more similar than within healthy donors. Insertions were fewer and deletions more numerous at VDJ junctions in type 1 diabetes patients.

Cell sorting via CD45RO/CCR7/CD25/CD127/CD95/CD27 was performed to obtain CD4+ naive, central memory, regulatory and stem cell-like memory cells. The sequenced template was cDNA made from the entire isolated RNA. TCRdb's copy holds only in-frame clones and misses some; the assay was immunoSEQ multiplex PCR. The sample lists under 350,000 clones, 20% to 25% seen once, with around 0.013% in the top ten. The rearrangement links TRBV29-1 to TRBJ1-2, with 8 bases identical to TRBD1. Sequenced: naive CD4+ T cells from blood. This TCR was sampled from a woman aged 25 to 39 with type 1 diabetes. The CDR3: CSVDGRDRSYGYTF. CDR3 bases: TGCAGCGTTGATGGGAGGGACAGGTCCTATGGCTACACCTTC.